The entry below describes one TCR beta chain. This sample was taken from a study of T cells after yellow fever vaccination. TCRdb re-called the 5' RACE reads with MiXCR, one entry per CDR3 protein. The sample has about 320,000 distinct CDR3 sequences, around 12% seen once; the top ten hold more than 3%. The CDR3 contains 13 residues. Trimming pared 5 bases from V and 6 bases from J, leaving 12 bases between. Germline assignment: CDR1 SGHTA and CDR2 FQGNSA. The rearrangement links TRBV7-2 to TRBJ2-3; D is unresolved. The sequence came from a young man who received the YFV17D yellow fever vaccine. Sequencing was performed on CD4+ T cells sorted from PBMCs, taken 15 days after the yellow fever booster vaccination. The CDR3 bases are TGTGCCAGCAGCCCCAACTCGCGGGATACGCAGTATTTT. Protein sequence: CASSPNSRDTQYF.